This is a list of T cell receptor beta chains from one sample in a study of T cells in localized non-small cell lung cancer. TCRdb keeps only in-frame clones here, not all; method: immunoSEQ multiplex PCR. The profile covers about 3,300 clones, with around 30% appearing a single time and 13% to 15% taken by the ten largest. The sample in question was lung tumor tissue, obtained before any cancer treatment. The source of these receptors is a male donor aged 60 or over with stage I lung adenocarcinoma. The CDR3 runs from the conserved cysteine through the conserved F or W. The order of the fields is CDR3 DNA, CDR3 protein, D gene, clone size, V gene, J gene. A D gene is named only where the DNA matches it firmly. Clone size is shown for a subset of rows, as once, few, many or a class of expanded clone.

CDR3 DNA: TGTGCCAGCAGTTACGTATCCCACCGGACAGTTCAGTACTTC; CDR3 protein: CASSYVSHRTVQYF; D gene: .; clone size: few; V gene: TRBV6-8; J gene: TRBJ2-4
CDR3 DNA: TGTGCCAGCAGCCCCGGGACAGGGAGTCCTCGAGAGACCCAGTACTTC; CDR3 protein: CASSPGTGSPRETQYF; D gene: TRBD1; clone size: medium-sized; V gene: TRBV11-3; J gene: TRBJ2-5
CDR3 DNA: TGTGCCTCGTTGAAAGGTCACACTGAAGCTTTCTTT; CDR3 protein: CASLKGHTEAFF; D gene: .; clone size: .; V gene: TRBV30; J gene: TRBJ1-1
CDR3 DNA: TGTGCCAGCAAGGCAGGGGAAGGCTATGGCTACACCTTC; CDR3 protein: CASKAGEGYGYTF; D gene: .; clone size: few; V gene: TRBV6-8; J gene: TRBJ1-2
CDR3 DNA: TGTGCCAGTAGTTCCATAAACCATAGCAATCAGCCCCAGCATTTT; CDR3 protein: CASSSINHSNQPQHF; D gene: .; clone size: large; V gene: TRBV19; J gene: TRBJ1-5
CDR3 DNA: TGTGCCAGCAGTGGGTGGGGTCGGGCTGAAGCTTTCTTT; CDR3 protein: CASSGWGRAEAFF; D gene: .; clone size: medium-sized; V gene: TRBV6-8; J gene: TRBJ1-1
CDR3 DNA: TGTGCCAGCAGTGTGGGAGGCACTGAAGCTTTCTTT; CDR3 protein: CASSVGGTEAFF; D gene: .; clone size: few; V gene: TRBV9; J gene: TRBJ1-1
CDR3 DNA: TGCAGCGTTCAGACAGGGGGGGGGAACACTGAAGCTTTCTTT; CDR3 protein: CSVQTGGGNTEAFF; D gene: TRBD1; clone size: few; V gene: TRBV29-1; J gene: TRBJ1-1
CDR3 DNA: TGTGCCAGCAATAACAGGTACCCGTCGGGATACGAGCAGTACTTC; CDR3 protein: CASNNRYPSGYEQYF; D gene: .; clone size: few; V gene: TRBV9; J gene: TRBJ2-7
CDR3 DNA: TGTGCCGGTGACAGTCAACCTTTTGGGGACACCATATATTTT; CDR3 protein: CAGDSQPFGDTIYF; D gene: .; clone size: .; V gene: TRBV30; J gene: TRBJ1-3
CDR3 DNA: TGTGCCACTTCGGACAGAGCTGAGAACATTCAGTACTTC; CDR3 protein: CATSDRAENIQYF; D gene: .; clone size: medium-sized; V gene: TRBV7-2; J gene: TRBJ2-4
CDR3 DNA: TGTGCTAGTGGCCCCGGGGCCACCATACTAGAGACCCAGTACTTC; CDR3 protein: CASGPGATILETQYF; D gene: .; clone size: once; V gene: TRBV12-5; J gene: TRBJ2-5
CDR3 DNA: TGTGCCAGCAGCCGACATGAAGTAACAGGGGGCCCTGGAGCTTTCTTT; CDR3 protein: CASSRHEVTGGPGAFF; D gene: TRBD1; clone size: .; V gene: TRBV11-3; J gene: TRBJ1-1
CDR3 DNA: TGTGCCAGCAGACGTGGGGGGCAGGAAAGTCGAACTGAAGCTTTCTTT; CDR3 protein: CASRRGGQESRTEAFF; D gene: .; clone size: large; V gene: TRBV6-8; J gene: TRBJ1-1
CDR3 DNA: TGTGCCAGTAGTCCTTGGGGGGTTTCCGTTCAGCCCCAGCATTTT; CDR3 protein: CASSPWGVSVQPQHF; D gene: .; clone size: .; V gene: TRBV19; J gene: TRBJ1-5
CDR3 DNA: TGTGCCAGCAGTGAGGGACAGGGCGTAACTGAAGCTTTCTTT; CDR3 protein: CASSEGQGVTEAFF; D gene: TRBD1; clone size: few; V gene: TRBV28; J gene: TRBJ1-1
CDR3 DNA: TGTGCCAGCTCACCTAGTGAAAGCAATCAGCCCCAGCATTTT; CDR3 protein: CASSPSESNQPQHF; D gene: .; clone size: .; V gene: TRBV18; J gene: TRBJ1-5
CDR3 DNA: TGTGCCAGCAGCTTTGGTACCGGGACTAGCTATGAGCAGTTCTTC; CDR3 protein: CASSFGTGTSYEQFF; D gene: TRBD2; clone size: few; V gene: TRBV11-3; J gene: TRBJ2-1
CDR3 DNA: TGTGCCAGCAGCCCACGCGGGGGGGCCTCGGATACGCAGTATTTT; CDR3 protein: CASSPRGGASDTQYF; D gene: TRBD2; clone size: large; V gene: TRBV11-3; J gene: TRBJ2-3
CDR3 DNA: TGCAGCGTTCCTAATGACAGGAGATACAATGAGCAGTTCTTC; CDR3 protein: CSVPNDRRYNEQFF; D gene: .; clone size: .; V gene: TRBV29-1; J gene: TRBJ2-1
CDR3 DNA: TGTGCCAGCAGTGTTCTACCTCTACTAGCGGGGGCCCACTACGAGCAGTACTTC; CDR3 protein: CASSVLPLLAGAHYEQYF; D gene: TRBD2; clone size: .; V gene: TRBV6-8; J gene: TRBJ2-7
CDR3 DNA: TGTGCCAGCAGCACTCCTAAATTGAGACAGGGCAACACCGGGGAGCTGTTTTTT; CDR3 protein: CASSTPKLRQGNTGELFF; D gene: TRBD1; clone size: few; V gene: TRBV9; J gene: TRBJ2-2
CDR3 DNA: TGTGCCAGCAGTTACACACCCCTGGGCACTGAAGCTTTCTTT; CDR3 protein: CASSYTPLGTEAFF; D gene: .; clone size: few; V gene: TRBV6-8; J gene: TRBJ1-1
CDR3 DNA: TGTGCCAGCAGTGACGTTAGCGGGGAATCATTCTACGAGCAGTACTTC; CDR3 protein: CASSDVSGESFYEQYF; D gene: TRBD2; clone size: .; V gene: TRBV6-8; J gene: TRBJ2-7
CDR3 DNA: TGTGCCAGCAGCTTAAGTCGCGGGGCTAATAATGAGCAGTTCTTC; CDR3 protein: CASSLSRGANNEQFF; D gene: .; clone size: medium-sized; V gene: TRBV11-3; J gene: TRBJ2-1
CDR3 DNA: TGTGCCAGCAGCCCCTCGAAGGGGGCGATCACTGAAGCTTTCTTT; CDR3 protein: CASSPSKGAITEAFF; D gene: TRBD1; clone size: medium-sized; V gene: TRBV11-3; J gene: TRBJ1-1
CDR3 DNA: TGTGCCAGCAGCGCAGGGTATGATCAGCCCCAGCATTTT; CDR3 protein: CASSAGYDQPQHF; D gene: .; clone size: few; V gene: TRBV7-1; J gene: TRBJ1-5
CDR3 DNA: TGTGCCAGTAGGAGGACAGGGTTCAAAAACATTCAGTACTTC; CDR3 protein: CASRRTGFKNIQYF; D gene: TRBD1; clone size: .; V gene: TRBV19; J gene: TRBJ2-4
CDR3 DNA: TGTGCCAGTAGCTATACAGGGAACTATGGCTACACCTTC; CDR3 protein: CASSYTGNYGYTF; D gene: .; clone size: .; V gene: TRBV19; J gene: TRBJ1-2
CDR3 DNA: TGTGCCAGTAGTAGGGACAGGGATGAGCAGTTCTTC; CDR3 protein: CASSRDRDEQFF; D gene: TRBD1; clone size: medium-sized; V gene: TRBV19; J gene: TRBJ2-1
CDR3 DNA: TGTGCCAGTAGTTTGGAGGGGGCGAGGGGGACTGAAGCTTTCTTT; CDR3 protein: CASSLEGARGTEAFF; D gene: TRBD1; clone size: .; V gene: TRBV19; J gene: TRBJ1-1
CDR3 DNA: TGTGCCAGTAGTCCCCTAGGGACTAGCGGTCAACCAGGCGGGACCCAGTACTTC; CDR3 protein: CASSPLGTSGQPGGTQYF; D gene: TRBD2; clone size: .; V gene: TRBV19; J gene: TRBJ2-5
CDR3 DNA: TGTGCCAGCAGCTTAGGGAGAGAAGCTGCATCTAACTATGGCTACACCTTC; CDR3 protein: CASSLGREAASNYGYTF; D gene: .; clone size: medium-sized; V gene: TRBV11-3; J gene: TRBJ1-2